The 7 T cell receptor beta chains in this list originate from one sample, sequenced in a study of metastatic and nonmetastatic thyroid tumors. Nobody among the patients had been given any treatment before thyroid surgery. With MiXCR, TCRdb reprocessed the PCR reads. The sample carries fewer than 15,000 clones, around 30% recorded once. The sequencing input was tumor tissue. The receptor set was obtained from a female donor with papillary thyroid cancer or a benign thyroid nodule (not recorded which). Some clones in this sample may be carry-over from other donors' samples.

This clone turned up a few times. The chain recombines TRBV28 with TRBJ2-7; maybe TRBD1 (6 bases). V was trimmed by 4 bases and J by 0 bases, leaving 19 bases between them. The V gene's germline CDR1 is MDHEN and CDR2 SYDVKM. This CDR3 spans 17 amino acids. The CDR3 DNA is TGTGCCAGCAGTTCCTATACCGGGGACACGAGCTCCTACGAGCAGTACTTC. It is translated as CASSSYTGDTSSYEQYF.

Ten or more counts support this clone. The chain recombines TRBV20-1 with TRBJ2-3; D is unclear. CDR1 and CDR2 from the germline V gene are DFQATT and SNEGSKA (reference sequence). Trimming shortened V by 0 bases and J by 6 bases, and 16 bases separated the two germline ends. The CDR3 spans 15 residues. CDR3 loop: CSARDRATVYDTQYF. The CDR3 bases are TGCAGTGCTAGAGATCGGGCTACCGTTTACGATACGCAGTATTTT.

This clone was seen a few times. V and J are TRBV20-1 and TRBJ1-6; no reliable D call. Deletions cut 1 base from V and 8 bases from J, with 12 bases between. Germline V gene lookup returns CDR1 DFQATT and CDR2 SNEGSKA (reference sequence). The CDR3 runs 14 residues. CDR3 region: CSARGEQEYSPLHF. The CDR3 DNA reads as TGCAGTGCTAGAGGGGAGCAGGAGTATTCACCCCTCCACTTT.

In the case of this clone: At one boundary the junction diverges from the germline segment, which might be a read error. The V call is TRBV6-1, the J call TRBJ2-2; possibly TRBD1 for D (6 bases). The CDR3 totals 13 residues. Germline CDR1 reads MNHNS; CDR2 reads SASEGT. In DNA form, the CDR3 reads TGTGCCAGCCTTACAGGGTCTGCCGGCGAGCTGTTTTTT. The encoded protein is CASLTGSAGELFF.

This clone was counted between two and nine times. This chain joins TRBV28 and TRBJ1-2; no clear D. This CDR3 has 15 residues. Trimming stripped 5 bases from V and 1 base from J, with 14 bases between. The germline V gene has CDR1 MDHEN and CDR2 SYDVKM. CDR3: CASSPPASFNYGYTF. In nucleotides, the CDR3 is TGTGCCAGCAGTCCCCCAGCGTCATTTAACTATGGCTACACCTTC.

V and J are TRBV20-1 and TRBJ2-3; D unresolved. CDR1 and CDR2 (germline): DFQATT, SNEGSKA (reference sequence). The CDR3 contains 16 residues. Deletions cut 6 bases from V and 2 bases from J, with 21 bases between. This CDR3 is CSATLKSKRNTDTQYF. The CDR3, as DNA: TGCAGTGCCACTCTAAAAAGTAAACGGAACACAGATACGCAGTATTTT.

This clone is medium-sized within its sample. This chain joins TRBV6-1 and TRBJ1-5, with D unclear. The CDR3 extends over 13 amino acids. Between the trimmed V and J ends, which lost 6 bases and 7 bases, there was a span of 13 bases. Germline V lookup: CDR1 MNHNS, CDR2 SASEGT. The CDR3 spells CASRTEVDQPQHF. CDR3 in DNA: TGTGCCAGCAGGACCGAGGTTGACCAGCCCCAGCATTTT.